The rows below give T cell receptor beta chains drawn from one sample of a study of blood T cell repertoires in COVID-19. Profiling relied on immunoSEQ multiplex PCR, and the TCRdb table lists in-frame clones only, not all of them. This sample has under 350,000 clones, with roughly 91% found just once. Source material: peripheral blood. All receptors derive from a man in his forties or fifties with acute or convalescent COVID-19. Each CDR3 is given with its conserved first and last residue. The D gene is left open where the match is weak. Only some rows state a clone size, as once, few, many or a class for expanded clones.

CDR3aa | CDR3nt | d_gene | j_gene | v_gene | abundance
CASSQDRTGGWNEQFF | TGTGCCAGCAGCCAAGATCGGACAGGGGGCTGGAATGAGCAGTTCTTC | TRBD1 | TRBJ2-1 | TRBV4-2 | NA
CASSSTGAGQPQHF | TGTGCCAGCAGCTCGACAGGGGCAGGGCAGCCCCAGCATTTT | TRBD1 | TRBJ1-5 | TRBV7-2 | NA
CASSFGTGYNEQFF | TGCGCCAGCAGTTTCGGGACAGGCTACAATGAGCAGTTCTTC | TRBD1 | TRBJ2-1 | TRBV5-1 | many
CASGTGGSDTEAFF | TGTGCTAGTGGGACAGGGGGTTCCGACACTGAAGCTTTCTTT | TRBD1 | TRBJ1-1 | TRBV12-5 | NA
CASSVDAVTNSPLHF | TGTGCCAGCAGCGTAGATGCAGTTACTAATTCACCCCTCCACTTT | NA | TRBJ1-6 | TRBV9 | NA
CASQLGLDTEAFF | TGTGCCAGCCAACTTGGACTGGACACTGAAGCTTTCTTT | NA | TRBJ1-1 | TRBV2 | NA
CASSLPGGGANEQFF | TGCGCCAGCAGCTTGCCCGGGGGGGGCGCGAATGAGCAGTTCTTC | TRBD2 | TRBJ2-1 | TRBV5-1 | NA
CASTGTGRREQFF | TGTGCCAGCACCGGGACAGGGCGGCGGGAGCAGTTCTTC | TRBD1 | TRBJ2-1 | TRBV19 | NA
CATSRDLQGNYGYTF | TGTGCCACCAGCAGAGATCTCCAGGGGAACTATGGCTACACCTTC | NA | TRBJ1-2 | TRBV15 | NA
CASSESKRGDEAFF | TGCGCCAGCAGTGAGTCAAAAAGGGGCGATGAAGCTTTCTTT | NA | TRBJ1-1 | TRBV10-1 | NA
CASSGQGASNQPQHF | TGTGCCAGCAGTGGACAGGGGGCAAGCAATCAGCCCCAGCATTTT | TRBD1 | TRBJ1-5 | TRBV2 | NA
CASSPRAGGPPINTQYF | TGTGCCAGCTCACCCCGAGCGGGGGGGCCCCCTATCAATACGCAGTATTTT | TRBD2 | TRBJ2-3 | TRBV18 | NA
CARSLCGSYNSPLHF | TGTGCCAGAAGCTTGTGCGGTTCCTATAATTCACCCCTCCACTTT | NA | TRBJ1-6 | TRBV5-3 | NA
CASSLERGGVNEQYF | TGTGCCAGCAGCTTAGAACGCGGGGGGGTCAACGAGCAGTACTTC | TRBD2 | TRBJ2-7 | TRBV7-8 | NA
CATSDRDNLPEKLFF | TGTGCCACCAGTGATCGGGACAACCTACCTGAAAAACTGTTTTTT | NA | TRBJ1-4 | TRBV24-1 | NA
CAWILETEAFF | TGTGCCTGGATATTGGAGACTGAAGCTTTCTTT | NA | TRBJ1-1 | TRBV30 | NA
CASSLIRGGEAFF | TGTGCCAGCAGTTTGATCCGGGGGGGTGAAGCTTTCTTT | NA | TRBJ1-1 | TRBV27 | NA
CASRGALKGTEAFF | TGCGCCAGCAGAGGGGCCCTTAAAGGGACTGAAGCTTTCTTT | NA | TRBJ1-1 | TRBV5-1 | NA
CASSINAGSSYEQYF | TGTGCCAGTAGTATCAACGCAGGAAGCTCCTACGAGCAGTACTTC | NA | TRBJ2-7 | TRBV19 | NA
CATSRGGLGYTF | TGTGCCACCAGCAGAGGGGGGCTTGGCTACACCTTC | NA | TRBJ1-2 | TRBV15 | NA
CASSRGVQYNQPQHF | TGTGCCAGCTCCAGGGGGGTCCAATACAATCAGCCCCAGCATTTT | TRBD1 | TRBJ1-5 | TRBV27 | NA
CAISQQEGTEAFF | TGTGCCATCAGTCAGCAGGAGGGAACTGAAGCTTTCTTT | NA | TRBJ1-1 | TRBV10-3 | NA